The entry below describes one T cell receptor (beta chain). This entry comes from a study of blood T cell repertoires in COVID-19. Study in general: Samples taken during acute and convalescent COVID-19 were collected in the United States, Italy and Spain. The cDNA or gDNA used as material had been derived from T cells, B-cell-depleted T cells, or PBMCs.

From germline, CDR1 is LNHDA and CDR2 SQIVND (reference sequence). This CDR3 spans 17 amino acids. V lost 7 bases and J 0 bases, leaving 21 bases between the germline ends. Original methodology: Reference gene primer amplification yielded estimated nucleated cell counts. The method was immunoSEQ multiplex PCR; TCRdb's version includes in-frame clones alone and lacks a portion of them. Clone size and the V and J calls come from that table; the DNA yielded D and trimming. The sample includes 150,000 to 200,000 clones, about four fifths of them seen just once. Sequenced input: peripheral blood. The chain joins TRBV19 to TRBJ1-1, with D possibly matching TRBD1 (5 bases). The source is a man aged 60 to 69 with active or convalescent COVID-19. CDR3 coding DNA: TGTGCCAGTATGTCGGGGGTAATGGGGACCATGAACACTGAAGCTTTCTTT. Amino acid sequence: CASMSGVMGTMNTEAFF.